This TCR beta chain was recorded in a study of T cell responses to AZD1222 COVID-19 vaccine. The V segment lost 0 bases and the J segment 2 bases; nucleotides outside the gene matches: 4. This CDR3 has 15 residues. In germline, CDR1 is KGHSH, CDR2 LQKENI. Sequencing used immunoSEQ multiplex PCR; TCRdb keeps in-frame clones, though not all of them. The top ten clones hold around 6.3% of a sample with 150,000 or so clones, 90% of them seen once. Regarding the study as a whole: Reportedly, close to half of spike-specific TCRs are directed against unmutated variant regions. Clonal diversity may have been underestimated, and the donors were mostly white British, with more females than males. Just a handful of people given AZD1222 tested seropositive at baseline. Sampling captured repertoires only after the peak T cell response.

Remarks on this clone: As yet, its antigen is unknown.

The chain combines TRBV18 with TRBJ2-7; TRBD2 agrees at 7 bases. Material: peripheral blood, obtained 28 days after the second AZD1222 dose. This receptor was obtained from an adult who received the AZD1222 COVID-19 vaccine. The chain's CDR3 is CASSPPGGTTYEQYF. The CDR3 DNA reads TGTGCCAGCTCACCACCCGGGGGGACCACCTACGAGCAGTACTTC.